Described below is a single T cell receptor (beta chain) sequence and its context. Its antigen is undetermined. These data belong to a study of T cell responses to AZD1222 COVID-19 vaccine. Study results and caveats: A rise in Spike-specific TCR breadth and depth followed two AZD1222 doses. The peak T cell response came first, and repertoires were sampled only after it.

V was pared by 5 bases and J by 8 bases, with 15 bases between. The CDR3 has 13 residues. Germline V gives CDR1 MNHEY, CDR2 SMNVEV (reference sequence). The method was immunoSEQ multiplex PCR; TCRdb's version includes in-frame clones alone and lacks a portion of them. The sample shows fewer than 150,000 clones, about 88% of them seen only once. This receptor was identified in an adult in good health. The source material was peripheral blood, sampled on day 0 of AZD1222 vaccination. The chain combines TRBV27 with TRBJ1-1; possibly TRBD1 for D (5 bases). Here the CDR3 reads CASSTAGSGEAFF. CDR3 in DNA: TGTGCCAGCAGTACAGCAGGGAGTGGAGAAGCTTTCTTT.